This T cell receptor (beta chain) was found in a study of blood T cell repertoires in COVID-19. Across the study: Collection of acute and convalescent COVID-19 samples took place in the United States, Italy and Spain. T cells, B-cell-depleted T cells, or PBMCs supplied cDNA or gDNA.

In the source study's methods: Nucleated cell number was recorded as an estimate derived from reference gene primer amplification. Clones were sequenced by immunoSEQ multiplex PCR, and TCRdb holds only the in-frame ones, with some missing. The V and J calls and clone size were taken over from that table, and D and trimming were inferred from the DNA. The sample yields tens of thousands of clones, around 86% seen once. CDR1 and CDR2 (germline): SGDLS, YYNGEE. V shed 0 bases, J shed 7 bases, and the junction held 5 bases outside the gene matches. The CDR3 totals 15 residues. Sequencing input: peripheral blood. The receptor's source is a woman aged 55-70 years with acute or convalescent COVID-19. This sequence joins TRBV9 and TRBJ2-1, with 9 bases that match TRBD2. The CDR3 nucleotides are TGTGCCAGCAGCGTAGGGCGGGAGGGCCGGAATGAGCAGTTCTTC. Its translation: CASSVGREGRNEQFF. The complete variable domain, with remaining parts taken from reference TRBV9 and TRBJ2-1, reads DSGVTQTPKHLITATGQRVTLRCSPRSGDLSVYWYQQSLDQGLQFLIQYYNGEERAKGNILERFSAQQFPDLHSELNLSSLELGDSALYFCASSVGREGRNEQFFGPGTRLTVL.